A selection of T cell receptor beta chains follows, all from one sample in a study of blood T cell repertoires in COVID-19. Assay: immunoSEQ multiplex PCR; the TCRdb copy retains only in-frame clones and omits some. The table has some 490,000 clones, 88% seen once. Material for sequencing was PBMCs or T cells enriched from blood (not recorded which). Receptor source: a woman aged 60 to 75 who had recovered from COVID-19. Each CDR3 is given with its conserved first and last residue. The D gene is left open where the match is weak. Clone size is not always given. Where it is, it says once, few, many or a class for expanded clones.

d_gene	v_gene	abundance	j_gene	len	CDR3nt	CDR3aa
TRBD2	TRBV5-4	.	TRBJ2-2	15	TGTGCCAGCAGCTTGGGACTAGCGGCCACCGGGGAGCTGTTTTTT	CASSLGLAATGELFF
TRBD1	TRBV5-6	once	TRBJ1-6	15	TGTGCCAGCAGCTCCACCGGGACAGGGGGTTCACCCCTCCACTTT	CASSSTGTGGSPLHF
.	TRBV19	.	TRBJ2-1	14	TGTGCCAGTACCCAGGGGGGCTCCTACAATGAGCAGTTCTTC	CASTQGGSYNEQFF
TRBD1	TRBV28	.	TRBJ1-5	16	TGTGCCAGCAGTTTACGAAGACAGGGGCTCGGTCAGCCCCAGCATTTT	CASSLRRQGLGQPQHF
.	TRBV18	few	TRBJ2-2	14	TGTGCCAGCTCACCCCTAGATTTCGCCGGGGAGCTGTTTTTT	CASSPLDFAGELFF
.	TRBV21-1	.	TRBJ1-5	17	TGTGCCAGCGAAGAAGAACCAACAGGGTTTAGCAATCAGCCCCAGCATTTT	CASEEEPTGFSNQPQHF
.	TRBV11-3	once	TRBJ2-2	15	TGTGCCAGCAGCTTCGTCCTGGGCCCAACCGGGGAGCTGTTTTTT	CASSFVLGPTGELFF
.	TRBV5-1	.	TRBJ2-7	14	TGCGCCAGCACCCTTGGAGGACTCCCATACGAGCAGTACTTC	CASTLGGLPYEQYF
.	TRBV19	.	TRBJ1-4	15	TGTGCCAGTACCCGGACAGCGACAACTAATGAAAAACTGTTTTTT	CASTRTATTNEKLFF
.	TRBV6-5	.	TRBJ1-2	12	TGTGCCAGCGGGAGACTCTCCGGAGGCTACACCTTC	CASGRLSGGYTF
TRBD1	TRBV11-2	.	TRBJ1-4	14	TGTGCCAGCAGCCCAACAGGGGCTAATGAAAAACTGTTTTTT	CASSPTGANEKLFF
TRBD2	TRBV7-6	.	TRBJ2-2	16	TGTGCCAGCAGCCTCTCAGCGGGGGTGAACACCGGGGAGCTGTTTTTT	CASSLSAGVNTGELFF
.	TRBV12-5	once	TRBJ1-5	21	TGTGCTAGTGGTTTGGATAGTTTCGGCAGGGGATTTCGAAAGAGCAATCAGCCCCAGCATTTT	CASGLDSFGRGFRKSNQPQHF
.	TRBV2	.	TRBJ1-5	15	TGTGCCAGCAGCCGGGACTCTTATAGCAATCAGCCCCAGCATTTT	CASSRDSYSNQPQHF
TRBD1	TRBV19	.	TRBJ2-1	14	TGTGCCAGTATGGGACAGAACCCATACAATGAGCAGTTCTTC	CASMGQNPYNEQFF
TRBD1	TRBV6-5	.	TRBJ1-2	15	TGTGCCAGCAGTAGTAGGACAGGAGGGAACTATGGCTACACCTTC	CASSSRTGGNYGYTF
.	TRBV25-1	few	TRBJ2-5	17	TGTGCCAGCAGTGAAGGGACAAGACAGAAAGGCCAAGAGACCCAGTACTTC	CASSEGTRQKGQETQYF
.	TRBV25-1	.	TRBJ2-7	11	TGTGCCAGCAGGCGCACCTACGAGCAGTACTTC	CASRRTYEQYF
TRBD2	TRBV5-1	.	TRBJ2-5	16	TGCGCCAGCAGCGCGACTAGCGGGGGCAACCAAGAGACCCAGTACTTC	CASSATSGGNQETQYF
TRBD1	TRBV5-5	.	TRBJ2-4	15	TGTGCCAGCAGCTTGGGTGGGGACAGGACAAACATTCAGTACTTC	CASSLGGDRTNIQYF
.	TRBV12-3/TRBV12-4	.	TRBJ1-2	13	TGTGCCAGCAGACCTTCCCCAGGGTCGGCTGACACCTTC	CASRPSPGSADTF
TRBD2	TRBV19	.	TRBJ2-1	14	TGTGCCAGTACCACGGGCGGGGGGACCAATGAGCAGTTCTTC	CASTTGGGTNEQFF
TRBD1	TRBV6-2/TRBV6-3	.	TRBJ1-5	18	TGTGCCAGCAGCGGCACAGGGGGCGGAAGGTGGGGCAATCAGCCCCAGCATTTT	CASSGTGGGRWGNQPQHF
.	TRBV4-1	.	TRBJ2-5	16	TGCGCCAGCAGCCAGGGGCCCCTCAGAGGCCAAGAGACCCAGTACTTC	CASSQGPLRGQETQYF
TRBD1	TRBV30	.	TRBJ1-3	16	TGTGCCTGGGGGAGAGACAGGGCGGATTCTGGAAACACCATATATTTT	CAWGRDRADSGNTIYF
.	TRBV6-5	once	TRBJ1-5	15	TGTGCCAGCAGTCAGGGGACCAAAGGGGCACAGCCCCAGCATTTT	CASSQGTKGAQPQHF
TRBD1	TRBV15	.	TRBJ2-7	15	TGTGCCACCAGCAGAGCCCGGGACAGAACCTACGAGCAGTACTTC	CATSRARDRTYEQYF
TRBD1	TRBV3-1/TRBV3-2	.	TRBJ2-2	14	TGTGCCAGCAGGCGGACAGGGAACACCGGGGAGCTGTTTTTT	CASRRTGNTGELFF
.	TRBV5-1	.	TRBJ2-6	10	TGCGCCAGCCTCCCTCGCGTCCTGACTTTC	CASLPRVLTF
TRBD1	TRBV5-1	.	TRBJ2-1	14	TGCGCCAGCAGCTACAGGACAGGGGGGAATGAGCAGTTCTTC	CASSYRTGGNEQFF
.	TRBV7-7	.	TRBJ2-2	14	TGTGCCAGCAGCTACCGACTAAACACCGGGGAGCTGTTTTTT	CASSYRLNTGELFF
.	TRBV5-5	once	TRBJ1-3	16	TGTGCCAGCAGCTTGGCCGGTGGAGGCTCTGGAAACACCATATATTTT	CASSLAGGGSGNTIYF
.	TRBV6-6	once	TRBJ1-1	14	TGTGCCAGCAGTTACTCCCCAGGGTTCAGTGAAGCTTTCTTT	CASSYSPGFSEAFF
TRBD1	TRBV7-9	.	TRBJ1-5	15	TGTGCCAGCAGCAGGACAGGGGGCGGCAATCAGCCCCAGCATTTT	CASSRTGGGNQPQHF
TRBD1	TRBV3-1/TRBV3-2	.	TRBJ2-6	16	TGTGCCAGCAGCCGATCGGGCGGGACAGGGAAAAACGTCCTGACTTTC	CASSRSGGTGKNVLTF
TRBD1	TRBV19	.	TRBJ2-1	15	TGTGCCACCGCCAAGAAGGGGGCCTCCTACAATGAGCAGTTCTTC	CATAKKGASYNEQFF
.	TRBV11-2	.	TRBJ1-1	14	TGTGCCAGCAGCTCGCGGCCCCGGGGAACTGAAGCTTTCTTT	CASSSRPRGTEAFF
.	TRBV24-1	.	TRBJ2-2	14	TGTGCCACCAGTGAGGACTCGAACACCGGGGAGCTGTTTTTT	CATSEDSNTGELFF
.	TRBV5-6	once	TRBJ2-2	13	TGTGCCAGCAGCAATAGTGGTACCGGGGAGCTGTTTTTT	CASSNSGTGELFF
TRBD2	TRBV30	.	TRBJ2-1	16	TGTGCCTGGAGTGGGCTAGCGGGGGCGTCCTACAATGAGCAGTTCTTC	CAWSGLAGASYNEQFF
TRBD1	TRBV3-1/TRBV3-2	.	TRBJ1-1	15	TGTGCCAGCAGCCAGGGGACAGGGGGGATCACTGAAGCTTTCTTT	CASSQGTGGITEAFF
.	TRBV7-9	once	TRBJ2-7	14	TGTGCCAGCAGCTCCTGGACAGACCACTACGAGCAGTACTTC	CASSSWTDHYEQYF
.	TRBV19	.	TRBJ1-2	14	TGTGCCAGTAGTATTACACAGCTTTTCTATGGCTACACCTTC	CASSITQLFYGYTF
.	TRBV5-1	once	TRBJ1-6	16	TGCGCCAGCAGCCTCTTTGGTCAGACGGGGAATTCACCCCTCCACTTT	CASSLFGQTGNSPLHF
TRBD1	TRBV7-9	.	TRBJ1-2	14	TGTGCCAGCAGCTCCCATCGACAGGGTAATGGCTACACCTTC	CASSSHRQGNGYTF
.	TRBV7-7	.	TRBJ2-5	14	TGTGCCAGCAGCTTAGGAGGGCTTCCAGAGACCCAGTACTTC	CASSLGGLPETQYF
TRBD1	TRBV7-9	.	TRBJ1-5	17	TGTGCCAGCAGCTTGGCGACAGGGGGGAATAGCAATCAGCCCCAGCATTTT	CASSLATGGNSNQPQHF
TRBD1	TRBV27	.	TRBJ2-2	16	TGTGCCAGCAGTCCGTGGACAGGGAGTGGTTCCGGGGAGCTGTTTTTT	CASSPWTGSGSGELFF
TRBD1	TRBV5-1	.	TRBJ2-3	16	TGCGCCAGCAGCTTGGCGGACAGGCGAAATTTGGATACGCAGTATTTT	CASSLADRRNLDTQYF
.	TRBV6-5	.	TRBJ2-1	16	TGTGCCAGCAGTTCTGCCGGGACTGAGGCTAGGCGTGAGCAGTTCTTC	CASSSAGTEARREQFF
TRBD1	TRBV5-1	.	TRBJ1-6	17	TGCGCCAGCAGCGCGACCGGGACAGGTCTTTATAATTCACCCCTCCACTTT	CASSATGTGLYNSPLHF
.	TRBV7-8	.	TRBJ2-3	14	TGTGCCAGCAGCTTAGGGGGACTGGCAGATACGCAGTATTTT	CASSLGGLADTQYF
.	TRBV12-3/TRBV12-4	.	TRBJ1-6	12	TGTGCCAGCAGATCAGGGGATTCACCCCTCCACTTT	CASRSGDSPLHF